The entry below gives a single TCR beta chain sequence along with its context. Other DNA variants within this sample encode the same CDR3. The sample comes from a study of shared clonotypes between healthy human individuals. Whole-study context: Three plates were used per donor for CD4 naive, three for CD4 memory, two for CD8 naive and one for CD8 memory.

V gave up 0 bases and J gave up 2 bases, with 8 bases separating them. The CDR3 is 14 residues long. Germline lookup yields CDR1 SGHRS and CDR2 YFSETQ. Profiled with immunoSEQ multiplex PCR; TCRdb holds only in-frame clones, not every one. Here the sample spans 2.5 million or so clones, 90% to 95% being singletons. This TCR derives from a young man in good health. The chain has TRBV5-1 and TRBJ1-2, with no clear D. Source material: naive CD4+ T cells sorted from blood. Regarding subset: CD45RA+ positively selected. This CDR3 reads CASSLEGGNYGYTF. The CDR3 DNA reads TGCGCCAGCAGCTTGGAGGGCGGGAACTATGGCTACACCTTC.